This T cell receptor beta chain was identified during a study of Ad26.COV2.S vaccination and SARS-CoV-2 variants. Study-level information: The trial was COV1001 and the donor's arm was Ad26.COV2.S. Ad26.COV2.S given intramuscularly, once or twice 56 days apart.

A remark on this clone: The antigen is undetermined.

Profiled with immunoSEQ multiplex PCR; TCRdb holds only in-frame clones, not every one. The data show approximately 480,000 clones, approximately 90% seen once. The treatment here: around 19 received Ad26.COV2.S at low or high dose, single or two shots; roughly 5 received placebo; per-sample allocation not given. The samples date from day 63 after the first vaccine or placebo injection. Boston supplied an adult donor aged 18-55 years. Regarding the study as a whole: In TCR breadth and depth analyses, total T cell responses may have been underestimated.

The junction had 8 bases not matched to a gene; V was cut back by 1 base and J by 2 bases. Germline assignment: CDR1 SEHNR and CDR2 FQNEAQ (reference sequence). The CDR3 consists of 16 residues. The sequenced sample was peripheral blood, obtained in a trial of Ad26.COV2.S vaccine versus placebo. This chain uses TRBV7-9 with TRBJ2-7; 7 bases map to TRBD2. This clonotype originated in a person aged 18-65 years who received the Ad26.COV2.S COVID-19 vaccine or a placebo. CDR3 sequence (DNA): TGTGCCAGCAGCTTAGTCCGGGACTATCGAACCTACGAGCAGTACTTC. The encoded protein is CASSLVRDYRTYEQYF.